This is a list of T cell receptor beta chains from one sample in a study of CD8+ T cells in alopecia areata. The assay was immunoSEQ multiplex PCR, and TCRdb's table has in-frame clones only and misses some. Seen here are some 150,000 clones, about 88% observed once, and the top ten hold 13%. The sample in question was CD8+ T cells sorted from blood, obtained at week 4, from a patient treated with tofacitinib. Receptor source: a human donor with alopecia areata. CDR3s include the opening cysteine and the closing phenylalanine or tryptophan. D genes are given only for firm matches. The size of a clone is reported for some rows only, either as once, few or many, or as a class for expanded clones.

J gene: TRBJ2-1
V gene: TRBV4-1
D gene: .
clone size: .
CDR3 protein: CASSHHDRNEQFF
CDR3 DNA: TGCGCCAGCAGCCATCACGACCGTAATGAGCAGTTCTTC

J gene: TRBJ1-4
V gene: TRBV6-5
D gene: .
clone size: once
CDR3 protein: CASSYSTEKLFF
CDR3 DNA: TGTGCCAGCAGTTACTCGACCGAAAAACTGTTTTTT

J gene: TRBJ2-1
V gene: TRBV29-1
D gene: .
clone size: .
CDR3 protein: CSVVEGNYNEQFF
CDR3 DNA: TGCAGCGTTGTGGAGGGGAACTACAATGAGCAGTTCTTC

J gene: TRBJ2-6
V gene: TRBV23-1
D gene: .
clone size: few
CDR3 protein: CASSPTSSGANVLTF
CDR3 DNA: TGCGCCAGCAGTCCTACCTCCTCTGGGGCCAACGTCCTGACTTTC

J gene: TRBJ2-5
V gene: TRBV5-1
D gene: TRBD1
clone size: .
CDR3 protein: CASSLGQGEETQYF
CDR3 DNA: TGCGCCAGCAGCTTGGGCCAGGGGGAAGAGACCCAGTACTTC

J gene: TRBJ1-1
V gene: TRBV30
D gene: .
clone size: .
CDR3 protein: CAWSGLSQGTEAFF
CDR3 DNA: TGTGCCTGGAGTGGGCTTTCCCAAGGCACTGAAGCTTTCTTT

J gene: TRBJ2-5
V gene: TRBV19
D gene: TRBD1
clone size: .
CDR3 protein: CASSAWTGQETQYF
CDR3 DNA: TGTGCCAGTAGTGCATGGACAGGGCAAGAGACCCAGTACTTC

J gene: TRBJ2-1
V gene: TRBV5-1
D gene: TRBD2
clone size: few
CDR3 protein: CASSSSGSTYNEQFF
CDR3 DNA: TGCGCCAGCAGCTCTAGCGGGAGTACCTACAATGAGCAGTTCTTC

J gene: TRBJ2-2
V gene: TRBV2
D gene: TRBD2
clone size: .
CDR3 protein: CASRGNSGRATGELFF
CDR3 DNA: TGTGCCAGCAGAGGCAATAGCGGGAGGGCCACCGGGGAGCTGTTTTTT

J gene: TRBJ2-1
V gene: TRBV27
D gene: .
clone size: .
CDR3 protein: CASSSWGGRYNEQFF
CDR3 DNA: TGTGCCAGCAGTTCGTGGGGAGGCCGTTACAATGAGCAGTTCTTC

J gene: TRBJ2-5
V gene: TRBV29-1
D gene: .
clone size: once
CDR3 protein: CSVEDGSQSGHQETQYF
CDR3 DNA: TGCAGCGTTGAAGATGGAAGCCAATCCGGGCACCAAGAGACCCAGTACTTC

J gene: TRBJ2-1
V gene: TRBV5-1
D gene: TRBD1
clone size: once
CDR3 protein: CASSARDRYNEQFF
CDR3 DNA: TGCGCCAGCAGCGCACGGGACAGGTACAATGAGCAGTTCTTC

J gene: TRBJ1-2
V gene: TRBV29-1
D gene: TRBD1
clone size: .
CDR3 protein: CSVDYPGQLYGYTF
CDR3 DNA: TGCAGCGTTGACTACCCGGGACAGTTATATGGCTACACCTTC

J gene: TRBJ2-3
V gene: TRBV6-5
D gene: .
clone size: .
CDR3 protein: CASSPFGRSDTQYF
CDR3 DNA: TGTGCCAGCAGTCCATTCGGACGGTCCGATACGCAGTATTTT

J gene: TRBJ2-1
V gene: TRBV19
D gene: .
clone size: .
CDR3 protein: CASSLPMSDNEQFF
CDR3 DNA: TGTGCCAGTAGTCTCCCTATGAGTGACAATGAGCAGTTCTTC

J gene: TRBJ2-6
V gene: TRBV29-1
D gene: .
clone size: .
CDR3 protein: CSVEGGDGANVLTF
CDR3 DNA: TGCAGCGTTGAAGGGGGCGATGGGGCCAACGTCCTGACTTTC

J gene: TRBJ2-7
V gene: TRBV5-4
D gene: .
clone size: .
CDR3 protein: CASTSDDLYEQYF
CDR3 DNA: TGTGCCAGCACCTCAGACGACCTCTACGAGCAGTACTTC

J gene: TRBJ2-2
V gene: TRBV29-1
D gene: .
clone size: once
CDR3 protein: CSVGTPNTGELFF
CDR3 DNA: TGCAGCGTAGGGACACCGAACACCGGGGAGCTGTTTTTT

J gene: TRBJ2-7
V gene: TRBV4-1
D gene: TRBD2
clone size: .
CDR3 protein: CASSLSASGSYEQYF
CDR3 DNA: TGCGCCAGCAGCCTAAGCGCTAGCGGCTCCTACGAGCAGTACTTC

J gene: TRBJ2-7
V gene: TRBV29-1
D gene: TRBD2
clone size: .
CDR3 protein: CSARGESSYEQYF
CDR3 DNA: TGCAGCGCTCGGGGGGAGTCTTCCTACGAGCAGTACTTC

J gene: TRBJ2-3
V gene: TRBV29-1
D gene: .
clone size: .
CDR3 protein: CSVASQTQYF
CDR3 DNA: TGCAGCGTCGCCTCTCAGACGCAGTATTTT

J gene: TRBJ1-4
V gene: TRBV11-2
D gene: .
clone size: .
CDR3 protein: CASSLGRQAFDEKLFF
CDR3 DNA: TGTGCCAGCAGCTTAGGACGGCAGGCCTTTGATGAAAAACTGTTTTTT

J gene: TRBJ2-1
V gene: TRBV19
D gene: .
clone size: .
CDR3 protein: CASSIPSSYNEQFF
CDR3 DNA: TGTGCCAGTAGTATCCCGAGCTCCTACAATGAGCAGTTCTTC

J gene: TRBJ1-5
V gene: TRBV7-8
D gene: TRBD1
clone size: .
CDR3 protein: CASSLARDRGYQPQHF
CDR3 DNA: TGTGCCAGCAGCTTAGCCCGCGACAGGGGTTATCAGCCCCAGCATTTT

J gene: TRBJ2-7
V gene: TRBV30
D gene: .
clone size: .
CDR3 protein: CAWSASFYEQYF
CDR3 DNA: TGTGCCTGGAGTGCCTCATTCTACGAGCAGTACTTC

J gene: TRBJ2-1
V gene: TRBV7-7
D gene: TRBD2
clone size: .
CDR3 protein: CASSLTRTSASHEQFF
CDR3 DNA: TGTGCCAGCAGCTTAACGCGGACTAGTGCCAGTCATGAGCAGTTCTTC

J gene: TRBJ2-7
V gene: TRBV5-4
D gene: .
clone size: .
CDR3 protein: CASSFQGSYEQYF
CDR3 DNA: TGTGCCAGCAGCTTCCAGGGGTCCTACGAGCAGTACTTC

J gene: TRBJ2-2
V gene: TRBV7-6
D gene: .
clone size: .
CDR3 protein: CASSLVTGELFF
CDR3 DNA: TGTGCCAGCAGCTTAGTAACCGGGGAGCTGTTTTTT

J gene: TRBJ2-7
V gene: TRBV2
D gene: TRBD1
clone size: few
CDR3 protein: CATHRGYEQYF
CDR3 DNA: TGTGCCACCCACAGGGGCTACGAGCAGTACTTC

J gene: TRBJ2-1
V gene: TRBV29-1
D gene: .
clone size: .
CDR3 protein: CSVAGQEGQSYNEQFF
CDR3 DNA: TGCAGCGTTGCCGGTCAGGAGGGCCAATCGTACAATGAGCAGTTCTTC

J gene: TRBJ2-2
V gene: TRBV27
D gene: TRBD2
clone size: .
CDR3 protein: CASSLSRDYQVASGELFF
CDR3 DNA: TGTGCCAGCAGTTTATCAAGGGACTATCAAGTCGCCTCCGGGGAGCTGTTTTTT

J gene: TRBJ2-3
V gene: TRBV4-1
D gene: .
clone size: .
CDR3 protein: CASSQDSTTFPPDTQYF
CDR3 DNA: TGCGCCAGCAGCCAAGATTCGACCACCTTCCCTCCCGATACGCAGTATTTT

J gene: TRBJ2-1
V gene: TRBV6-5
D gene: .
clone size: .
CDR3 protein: CASSSGPYNEQFF
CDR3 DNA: TGTGCCAGCAGTTCGGGGCCCTACAATGAGCAGTTCTTC

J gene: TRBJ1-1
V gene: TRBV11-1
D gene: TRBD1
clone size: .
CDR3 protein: CASSLSQGDTEAFF
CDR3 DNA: TGTGCCAGCAGCTTAAGTCAGGGGGACACTGAAGCTTTCTTT

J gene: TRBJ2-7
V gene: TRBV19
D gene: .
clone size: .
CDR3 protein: CASSTSLVYEQYF
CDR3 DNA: TGTGCCAGTAGCACCTCCCTGGTCTACGAGCAGTACTTC

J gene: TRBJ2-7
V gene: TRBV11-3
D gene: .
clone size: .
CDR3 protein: CASSLQGSSYEQYF
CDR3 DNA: TGTGCCAGCAGCTTGCAGGGATCCTCTTACGAGCAGTACTTC

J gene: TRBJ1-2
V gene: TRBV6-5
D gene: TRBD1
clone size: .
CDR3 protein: CASSPGQGGDGYTF
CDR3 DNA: TGTGCCAGCAGCCCGGGACAGGGGGGGGATGGCTACACCTTC

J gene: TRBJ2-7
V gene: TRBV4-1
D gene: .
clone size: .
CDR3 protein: CASHQPPYEQYF
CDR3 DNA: TGCGCCAGCCATCAGCCTCCCTACGAGCAGTACTTC

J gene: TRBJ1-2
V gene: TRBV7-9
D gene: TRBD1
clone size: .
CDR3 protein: CASSSGQDPSNYGYTF
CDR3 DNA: TGTGCCAGCAGCTCGGGACAGGATCCATCTAACTATGGCTACACCTTC

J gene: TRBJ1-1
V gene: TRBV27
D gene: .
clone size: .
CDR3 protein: CASSLGSGFRTSTEAFF
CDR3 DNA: TGTGCCAGCAGTTTAGGGTCCGGGTTTAGGACCAGCACTGAAGCTTTCTTT

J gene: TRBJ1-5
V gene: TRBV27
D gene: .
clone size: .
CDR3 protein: CASRGGGGNQPQHF
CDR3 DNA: TGTGCCAGCAGGGGAGGGGGAGGCAATCAGCCCCAGCATTTT

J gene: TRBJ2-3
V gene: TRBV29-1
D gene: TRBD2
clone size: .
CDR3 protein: CSGDLAGINTQYF
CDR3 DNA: TGCAGCGGCGATCTAGCGGGTATCAATACGCAGTATTTT

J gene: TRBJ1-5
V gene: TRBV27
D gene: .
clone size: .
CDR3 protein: CASSSRGREDQPQHF
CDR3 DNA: TGTGCCAGCAGTTCCAGGGGCCGAGAAGATCAGCCCCAGCATTTT

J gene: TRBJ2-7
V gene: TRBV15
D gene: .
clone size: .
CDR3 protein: CATSSRDTYEQYF
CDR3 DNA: TGTGCCACCAGCAGCCGGGACACCTACGAGCAGTACTTC

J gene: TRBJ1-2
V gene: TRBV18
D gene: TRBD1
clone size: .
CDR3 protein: CASSPDRELGYGYTF
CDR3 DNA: TGTGCCAGCTCACCAGACAGGGAGCTAGGCTATGGCTACACCTTC